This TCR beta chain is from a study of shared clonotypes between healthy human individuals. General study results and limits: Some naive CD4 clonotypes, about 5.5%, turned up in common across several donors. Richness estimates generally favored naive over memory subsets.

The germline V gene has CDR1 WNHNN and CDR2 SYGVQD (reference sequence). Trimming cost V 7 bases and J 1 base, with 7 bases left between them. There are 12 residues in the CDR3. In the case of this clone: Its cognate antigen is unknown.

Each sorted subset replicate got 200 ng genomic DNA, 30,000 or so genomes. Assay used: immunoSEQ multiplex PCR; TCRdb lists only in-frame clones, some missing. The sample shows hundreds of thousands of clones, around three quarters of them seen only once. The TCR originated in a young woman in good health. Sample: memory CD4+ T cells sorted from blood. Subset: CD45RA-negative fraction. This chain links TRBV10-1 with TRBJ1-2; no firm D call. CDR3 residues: CASKCINYGYTF. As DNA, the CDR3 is TGCGCCAGCAAGTGTATTAACTATGGCTACACCTTC.